These T cell receptor beta chains were read from a single sample in a study of shared clonotypes between healthy human individuals. Method: immunoSEQ multiplex PCR; TCRdb's copy keeps in-frame clones and lacks some. Of hundreds of thousands of clones listed, around 95% are singletons. Sequencing was done on a sample of naive CD8+ T cells sorted from blood. The receptors were gathered from a woman aged 30 to 39 in good health. Each CDR3 is given with its conserved first and last residue. The D gene is left open where the match is weak. The size field is filled for only some rows; it gives once, few, many or a size class.

TRBJ2-2 | TRBV7-8 | . | . | CASSPGTGIPGELFF | TGTGCCAGCAGCCCGGGGACCGGGATACCCGGGGAGCTGTTTTTT
TRBJ2-3 | TRBV28 | . | . | CASSSVAAGGDTQYF | TGTGCCAGCAGTTCGGTGGCGGCTGGTGGAGATACGCAGTATTTT
TRBJ2-3 | TRBV27 | . | . | CASSLRDGGTDTQYF | TGTGCCAGCAGTTTGAGGGATGGAGGCACAGATACGCAGTATTTT
TRBJ1-4 | TRBV7-5 | . | once | CVRSLPSGEKLFF | TGTGTCAGAAGTTTACCATCCGGTGAAAAACTGTTTTTT
TRBJ2-1 | TRBV19 | . | . | CASSIAGRPALSSYNEQFF | TGTGCCAGTAGTATCGCGGGGCGACCCGCATTGAGCTCCTACAATGAGCAGTTCTTC
TRBJ2-3 | TRBV13 | . | . | CASSLVGLGGVDTQYF | TGTGCCAGCAGCTTAGTAGGACTAGGGGGGGTGGATACGCAGTATTTT
TRBJ1-1 | TRBV15 | . | . | CATSRDSAEAFF | TGTGCCACCAGCAGAGATTCGGCAGAAGCTTTCTTT
TRBJ2-1 | TRBV27 | . | . | CASSLSVSSYNEQFF | TGTGCCAGCAGTTTATCGGTAAGCTCCTACAATGAGCAGTTCTTC
TRBJ2-7 | TRBV9 | . | . | CASSPRMDPGTYEQYF | TGTGCCAGCAGCCCCAGGATGGACCCGGGGACCTACGAGCAGTACTTC
TRBJ1-5 | TRBV28 | . | . | CASSFAVMEGRQPQHF | TGTGCCAGCAGTTTTGCAGTGATGGAGGGGAGGCAGCCCCAGCATTTT
TRBJ1-1 | TRBV5-1 | TRBD1 | . | CASSPSSTGKNTEAFF | TGCGCCAGCAGCCCGAGCTCGACAGGGAAGAACACTGAAGCTTTCTTT
TRBJ2-2 | TRBV2 | . | . | CASSEAVNTGELFF | TGTGCCAGCAGTGAGGCTGTGAACACCGGGGAGCTGTTTTTT
TRBJ2-5 | TRBV5-1 | . | . | CASRDSIRGPEETQYF | TGCGCCAGCCGCGACTCAATTCGGGGTCCGGAAGAGACCCAGTACTTC
TRBJ2-2 | TRBV9 | . | . | CASSPPRSGELFF | TGTGCCAGCAGCCCCCCCCGGTCCGGGGAGCTGTTTTTT
TRBJ2-7 | TRBV7-8 | . | . | CASSFPGKNYEQYF | TGTGCCAGCAGCTTTCCAGGGAAGAACTACGAGCAGTACTTC
TRBJ2-2 | TRBV30 | . | . | CACIIINGELFF | TGTGCCTGTATCATTATCAACGGGGAGCTGTTTTTT
TRBJ2-2 | TRBV28 | TRBD2 | . | CASSFVTSGPEGNTGELFF | TGTGCCAGCAGTTTCGTGACTAGCGGTCCCGAGGGAAACACCGGGGAGCTGTTTTTT
TRBJ1-1 | TRBV28 | . | once | CASNAFQTNTEAFF | TGTGCCAGCAACGCTTTCCAGACCAACACTGAAGCTTTCTTT